This T cell receptor beta chain was sequenced during a study of OX40 agonist ivuxolimab in advanced cancers. Study-level results: It was also the case that some nonresponders had low normalized T-cell clonal expansion.

The count of this clone is one. Its target is unknown. Only in-frame clones appear in the TCRdb table, and some are missing; sequencing was by immunoSEQ multiplex PCR. The profile shows tens of thousands of clones, approximately 86% of them singletons. The TCR originated in an adult with an advanced solid tumor such as melanoma, head and neck, liver or kidney cancer. Sequences were derived from CD4+ or CD8+ T cells sorted from blood, sampled in a trial of the OX40 agonist ivuxolimab.

CDR3 bases: TGCAGCGGGACAGGGGATTACTACGAGCAGTACTTC. The encoded protein is CSGTGDYYEQYF. This chain connects TRBV29-1 to TRBJ2-7; TRBD1 aligns across 9 bases. This CDR3 contains 12 residues. The germline V gene has CDR1 SQVTM and CDR2 ANQGSEA. V was pared by 7 bases and J by 3 bases, with 4 bases of the junction left unmatched.